The next 31 T cell receptor beta chains were all read from a single sample in a study of Ad26.COV2.S vaccination and SARS-CoV-2 variants. The assay was immunoSEQ multiplex PCR, and TCRdb's table has in-frame clones only and misses some. The table shows 360,000 or so clones, with approximately 91% occurring only once. Treatment described: 19 received Ad26.COV2.S at low or high dose, single or two shots; several received placebo; per-sample allocation not given. Day 63 after the first vaccine or placebo injection was the time point for sampling. The sequencing here drew on peripheral blood, taken in a trial of Ad26.COV2.S vaccine versus placebo. The receptor set was obtained from a person between 18 and 60 years old who received the Ad26.COV2.S COVID-19 vaccine or a placebo.

The V and J genes are TRBV5-4 and TRBJ1-2; the match to TRBD1 covers 8 bases. The CDR3 loop spans 16 amino acids. V dropped 2 bases and J dropped 4; count of bases not matched to a gene: 10. Germline-derived CDR1 and CDR2 are SGHNT and YYREEE (reference sequence). The CDR3 nucleotides are TGTGCCAGCAGCTTCTCCCCCGGGACAGGTCCCTATGGCTACACCTTC. Its translation: CASSFSPGTGPYGYTF.

V gene TRBV5-4 combines with J gene TRBJ2-1, with D possibly matching TRBD2 (6 bases). This CDR3 has 15 residues. Germline lookup yields CDR1 SGHNT and CDR2 YYREEE (reference sequence). V was shortened by 0 bases and J by 5 bases, with 12 bases between the two germline ends. The CDR3: CASSLAGLGDNEQFF. CDR3 nucleotide sequence: TGTGCCAGCAGCTTGGCGGGACTGGGGGACAATGAGCAGTTCTTC.

The rearrangement links TRBV18 to TRBJ2-5; tentative D call: TRBD1 (5 bases). Germline V gene data show CDR1 as KGHSH and CDR2 as LQKENI. CDR3 length equals 15 residues. Trimming removed 3 bases at V and 3 bases at J, with 14 bases between. As DNA, the CDR3 is TGTGCCAGCTCACCTCGACAGCTTTTTAAAGAGACCCAGTACTTC. It codes for CASSPRQLFKETQYF. Supplemented by reference TRBV18 and TRBJ2-5, the full variable domain reads NAGVMQNPRHLVRRRGQEARLRCSPMKGHSHVYWYRQLPEEGLKFMVYLQKENIIDESGMPKERFSAEFPKEGPSILRIQQVVRGDSAAYFCASSPRQLFKETQYFGPGTRLLVL.

A word on this clone: This CDR3 is also generated by other DNA sequences in the sample. The chain combines TRBV10-3 with TRBJ1-1; no clear D. This CDR3 comprises 13 residues. Germline V gene sequence: CDR1 ENHRY, CDR2 SYGVKD. Trimming shortened V by 4 bases and J by 1 base, and 7 bases separated the two germline ends. This CDR3 is CAISGTGNTEAFF. The CDR3 DNA is TGTGCCATCAGTGGTACTGGGAACACTGAAGCTTTCTTT.

This clone was observed a handful of times. This chain joins TRBV7-9 and TRBJ2-2, with 9 bases identical to TRBD2. CDR1 is SEHNR and CDR2 is FQNEAQ in the germline V gene (reference sequence). The CDR3 length is 15 residues. Trimming cost V 4 bases and J 5 bases; bases outside gene matches: 5. Written as DNA, the CDR3 is TGTGCCAGCAGCTCGACTAGCGGTGGAACCGGGGAGCTGTTTTTT. This sequence encodes CASSSTSGGTGELFF.

As to this clone: This likely came from a read error, as a far larger clone is one base away. The genes are TRBV6-1 and TRBJ2-2; 11 bases map to TRBD2. CDR3 size: 15 residues. J was trimmed by 4 bases and V by 2 bases; bases with no gene match: 0. CDR1 and CDR2 from the germline V gene are MNHNS and SASEGT. The CDR3 sequence: CASSETSGSTGELFF. As DNA, the CDR3 is TGTGCCAGCAGTGAAACTAGCGGGAGCACCGGGGAGCTGTTTTTT.

The chain is built from TRBV5-1 and TRBJ1-2; unclear D gene. The CDR3 has 15 residues. Trimming left V 2 bases short and J 0 bases short, with 11 bases between. CDR1 SGHRS and CDR2 YFSETQ come from the germline V gene. CDR3 in DNA: TGCGCCAGCAGCTTAGAGTCAACAGCTAACTATGGCTACACCTTC. Translation gives CASSLESTANYGYTF. Full variable domain (missing parts from reference TRBV5-1 and TRBJ1-2): KAGVTQTPRYLIKTRGQQVTLSCSPISGHRSVSWYQQTPGQGLQFLFEYFSETQRNKGNFPGRFSGRQFSNSRSEMNVSTLELGDSALYLCASSLESTANYGYTFGSGTRLTVV.

The table lists this clone with a count of one. CDR3 loop: CASSESTSSPTEQFF. As DNA, the CDR3 is TGCGCCAGCAGTGAGTCCACTAGTTCACCCACTGAGCAGTTCTTC. The chain couples TRBV10-2 to TRBJ2-1; TRBD2 is a possible D gene (5 bases). The CDR3 covers 15 residues. V was cut by 0 bases and J by 9 bases, with 15 bases left in between. Germline V gene data show CDR1 as WSHSY and CDR2 as SAAADI.

J is TRBJ2-1 and V is TRBV20-1, with TRBD2 as a possible D gene (5 bases). Germline V gives CDR1 DFQATT, CDR2 SNEGSKA (reference sequence). Trimming took 3 bases from V and 0 from J, leaving 12 bases between them. This CDR3 comprises 15 residues. The CDR3 DNA sequence: TGCAGTGCTAGTAGGGCGGGTTTCTCCTACAATGAGCAGTTCTTC. As protein: CSASRAGFSYNEQFF.

This clone occurred once. This chain connects TRBV5-4 to TRBJ2-5; TRBD2 might be the D (6 bases). The CDR3 consists of 15 residues. Deletions cut 0 bases from V and 4 bases from J, with 13 bases between. Germline CDR1 and CDR2: SGHNT and YYREEE (reference sequence). CDR3: CASSLVAGGGETQYF. In DNA form, the CDR3 reads TGTGCCAGCAGCTTGGTAGCTGGGGGAGGAGAGACCCAGTACTTC. The complete variable domain, with remaining parts taken from reference TRBV5-4 and TRBJ2-5, reads ETGVTQSPTHLIKTRGQQVTLRCSSQSGHNTVSWYQQALGQGPQFIFQYYREEENGRGNFPPRFSGLQFPNYSSELNVNALELDDSALYLCASSLVAGGGETQYFGPGTRLLVL.

CDR3 DNA: TGTGCCAGCAGCTCCCGACTAGCGGGAGGGCGAACCGGGGAGCTGTTTTTT. This translates into CASSSRLAGGRTGELFF. The rearrangement joins TRBV11-2 to TRBJ2-2; 14 bases are a match to TRBD2. This CDR3 spans 17 amino acids. CDR1 is SGHAT and CDR2 is FQNNGV in the germline V gene. With 4 bases clipped from V and 5 bases from J, the junction kept 6 bases outside the gene matches.

The V call is TRBV5-5, the J call TRBJ1-1, with 7 bases fitting TRBD1. Germline V gene lookup returns CDR1 SGHKS and CDR2 YYEKEE (reference sequence). The length of the CDR3 is 15 residues. J lost 6 bases, V lost 3 bases, and 11 bases had no gene match. CDR3 bases: TGTGCCAGCAGCTGGGCTAGGGGGCAGTCTGCTGAAGCTTTCTTT. Translating gives CASSWARGQSAEAFF.

This chain uses TRBV5-4 with TRBJ2-3; 7 positions match TRBD1. Germline CDR1 and CDR2: SGHNT and YYREEE (reference sequence). The CDR3 is made up of 16 amino acids. V lost 6 bases, J lost 4 bases, and 14 bases stayed unmatched. The CDR3 region is CASNRKMGTAADTQYF. CDR3 sequence (DNA): TGTGCCAGCAACCGTAAAATGGGGACAGCCGCAGATACGCAGTATTTT.

A note on this clone: One end of the junction fails to match germline, which may point to a read error. The genes are TRBV6-2 or TRBV6-3 and TRBJ2-1, with TRBD2 identical over 14 bases. CDR1 MNHEY and CDR2 SVGEGT come from the germline V gene. The CDR3 has 20 amino acids. The CDR3 DNA reads as TGTGCCAGCAGTCCCTCCCGGACTAGCGGGAGGTGGTTAGGGTACACTGAGCAGTTCTTC. This codes for CASSPSRTSGRWLGYTEQFF.

The chain recombines TRBV11-2 with TRBJ2-7; 7 positions match TRBD2. V lost 3 bases, J lost 4 bases, and 6 bases stayed unmatched. The CDR3 length is 14 residues. Germline V CDR1 and CDR2: SGHAT, FQNNGV. CDR3 nucleotides: TGTGCCAGCAGCTTTGGGTGGGAGGGGTACGAGCAGTACTTC. This gives the protein CASSFGWEGYEQYF. The full variable domain, its missing parts supplied by reference TRBV11-2 and TRBJ2-7, is EAGVAQSPRYKIIEKRQSVAFWCNPISGHATLYWYQQILGQGPKLLIQFQNNGVVDDSQLPKDRFSAERLKGVDSTLKIQPAKLEDSAVYLCASSFGWEGYEQYFGPGTRLTVT.

The gene calls are TRBV5-1 and TRBJ2-3; D is unresolved. CDR3 length: 15 residues. Looked up from germline, CDR1 is SGHRS and CDR2 is YFSETQ. V was cut by 3 bases and J by 4 bases, with 15 bases left in between. Here the CDR3 DNA reads TGCGCCAGCAGCTCCCCGGTTGGAGTTGCAGATACGCAGTATTTT. This sequence encodes CASSSPVGVADTQYF.

This rearrangement joins TRBV7-2 to TRBJ2-3; D is unclear. Germline assignment: CDR1 SGHTA and CDR2 FQGNSA. The CDR3 is 12 amino acids. Trimming removed 5 bases at V and 4 bases at J, with 7 bases between. CDR3 protein: CASSGFADTQYF. The CDR3 region has the DNA TGTGCCAGCAGCGGCTTTGCAGATACGCAGTATTTT.

The chain joins TRBV4-2 to TRBJ2-7; 7 bases fit TRBD2. The CDR3 is 16 residues long. With 0 bases clipped from V and 4 bases from J, the junction kept 9 bases outside the gene matches. CDR1 is LGHNA and CDR2 is YNFKEQ in the germline V gene. CDR3 nucleotides: TGTGCCAGCAGCCAAGAACATACGGGAGGAGGGTACGAGCAGTACTTC. This sequence encodes CASSQEHTGGGYEQYF.

This chain joins TRBV2 and TRBJ1-2; D is possibly TRBD1 (6 bases). CDR1 and CDR2 (germline): SNHLY, FYNNEI. The CDR3 has 14 residues. V shed 3 bases and J shed 2 bases, with 10 bases lying between them. The CDR3 sequence: CASSDRQENYGYTF. The CDR3 nucleotides are TGTGCCAGCAGTGACCGACAGGAGAACTATGGCTACACCTTC.

Here the CDR3 reads CASKNRGLGEQYF. CDR3 DNA sequence: TGTGCCAGCAAAAACAGGGGGCTGGGGGAGCAGTACTTC. The chain employs TRBV28 and TRBJ2-7; 9 bases map to TRBD1. Trimming took 7 bases from V and 7 from J; bases not matched to a gene: 8. There are 13 residues in the CDR3. The germline gives CDR1 MDHEN, CDR2 SYDVKM.

J is TRBJ2-3 and V is TRBV9, with TRBD2 as a possible D gene (6 bases). V was cut by 0 bases and J by 4 bases, with 9 bases left in between. CDR1 SGDLS and CDR2 YYNGEE come from the germline V gene. The CDR3 is 14 amino acids. This chain's CDR3 is CASSVEGGPDTQYF. Here the CDR3 DNA reads TGTGCCAGCAGCGTAGAGGGAGGCCCAGATACGCAGTATTTT.

The chain has TRBV5-4 and TRBJ1-2; 8 nucleotides agree with TRBD1. The CDR3 loop spans 17 amino acids. Germline V lookup: CDR1 SGHNT, CDR2 YYREEE (reference sequence). V gave up 2 bases and J gave up 6 bases; unmatched junction bases: 15. CDR3 nucleotides: TGTGCCAGCAGCTTAAGTCCGGACAGGGTTGTTTGGGATGGCTACACCTTC. Protein product: CASSLSPDRVVWDGYTF.

This clone was found a few times. The V and J genes are TRBV19 and TRBJ2-2, with D tentatively TRBD1 or TRBD2 (5 bases each). The V gene lost 3 bases and the J gene lost 7 bases, with 9 bases spanning the gap. Looked up from germline, CDR1 is LNHDA and CDR2 is SQIVND (reference sequence). The CDR3 sequence is 13 residues long. The CDR3 region is CASSMRGNGELFF. In DNA, the CDR3 is TGTGCCAGTAGTATGAGGGGAAACGGGGAGCTGTTTTTT. The complete variable domain, with remaining parts taken from reference TRBV19 and TRBJ2-2, reads DGGITQSPKYLFRKEGQNVTLSCEQNLNHDAMYWYRQDPGQGLRLIYYSQIVNDFQKGDIAEGYSVSREKKESFPLTVTSAQKNPTAFYLCASSMRGNGELFFGEGSRLTVL.

CDR3 region: CASSLMVEGTDTQYF. The CDR3 region has the DNA TGTGCCAGCAGCTTGATGGTCGAAGGCACAGATACGCAGTATTTT. This chain connects TRBV5-4 to TRBJ2-3, with D uncertain. The CDR3 is made up of 15 amino acids. V was pared by 1 base and J by 1 base, with 10 bases between. CDR1 and CDR2 (germline): SGHNT, YYREEE (reference sequence).

CDR3 coding DNA: TGTGCCAGCAGCCGTGGACTAGCGGACCAAGAGACCCAGTACTTC. Translation: CASSRGLADQETQYF. This rearrangement joins TRBV13 to TRBJ2-5; 10 positions agree with TRBD2. Per the germline V gene, CDR1 is PRHDT and CDR2 is FYEKMQ (reference sequence). The ends lost 5 bases at V and 0 bases at J; junction bases unmatched: 3. The CDR3 has 15 residues.

The chain joins TRBV27 to TRBJ1-6; D remains unclear. Germline CDR1 reads MNHEY; CDR2 reads SMNVEV (reference sequence). This CDR3 comprises 14 residues. With 5 bases removed from V and 8 bases from J, the gap between germline ends came to 13 bases. CDR3 protein: CASSTTGEYSPLHF. The CDR3 DNA reads as TGTGCCAGCAGTACGACGGGAGAGTATTCACCCCTCCACTTT.

The chain has TRBV11-3 and TRBJ2-7, with a possible D match to TRBD1 (6 bases). Looked up from germline, CDR1 is SGHNT and CDR2 is YENEEA. The CDR3 covers 13 residues. Trimming took off 5 bases at V and 6 bases at J, with 14 bases between the two ends. CDR3 amino acids: CASSTEQGREQYF. CDR3 nucleotides: TGTGCCAGCAGCACCGAACAGGGCCGCGAGCAGTACTTC.

This chain's CDR3 is CASSLASGLAGYGEQFF. The CDR3 DNA follows: TGTGCCAGCAGCTTGGCGTCTGGACTAGCGGGATACGGTGAGCAGTTCTTC. This chain links TRBV5-6 with TRBJ2-1; 12 nucleotides match TRBD2. Germline trimming cut 0 bases from V and 9 bases from J; bases unmatched to any gene: 10. CDR3 length equals 17 residues. Germline V gene sequence: CDR1 SGHDT, CDR2 YYEEEE.

The rearrangement joins TRBV21-1 to TRBJ1-5; the D call in the table, TRBD1, was not verified against the DNA. TRBV21-1 is flagged as a pseudogene. This CDR3 spans 17 amino acids. This chain's CDR3 is CASNRDRRFLGTQPQHF. CDR3 DNA: TGTGCCTCCAACCGGGACAGGCGATTCCTCGGGACTCAGCCCCAGCATTTT.

This clone was seen once. The chain couples TRBV10-2 to TRBJ1-5; 9 bases fit TRBD1. Per germline, CDR1 WSHSY and CDR2 SAAADI. The ends lost 3 bases at V and 4 bases at J; junction bases unmatched: 10. This CDR3 is built from 17 residues. CDR3: CASSELVSTGGNQPQHF. The CDR3 DNA reads as TGCGCCAGCAGTGAATTGGTCTCGACAGGGGGGAATCAGCCCCAGCATTTT.

This clone came up a few times. The rearrangement uses TRBV13 and TRBJ2-1, with D possibly TRBD2 on 5 matching bases. Germline values: CDR1 PRHDT, CDR2 FYEKMQ (reference sequence). The CDR3 is made up of 14 amino acids. The V and J ends lost 0 bases and 5 bases respectively, with 8 bases between them. CDR3 DNA sequence: TGTGCCAGCAGCTTAGGACTAGGTAACAATGAGCAGTTCTTC. Encoded protein: CASSLGLGNNEQFF.